This T cell receptor (beta chain) was captured in a study of T cell responses to AZD1222 COVID-19 vaccine. General study points: Donors were largely white British and mainly female; clonal diversity was possibly underestimated. Dominant CD4 TCR responses targeted spike regions 160-218 and 743-854. Sampling that yielded the repertoires occurred only after the peak T cell response.

Turning to this clone: Its antigen is undetermined.

This table comes from immunoSEQ multiplex PCR, and its TCRdb copy is limited to in-frame clones, with some not included. The data hold roughly 80,000 clones, with roughly 90% observed a single time. V was pared by 7 bases and J by 7 bases, with 17 bases between. CDR1 ENHRY and CDR2 SYGVKD come from the germline V gene. This CDR3 spans 15 amino acids. The chain combines TRBV10-3 with TRBJ1-6; no clear D gene. This TCR was sampled from an adult in good health. The sequencing used peripheral blood, collected on day 0 of MenACWY control vaccination. CDR3 bases: TGTGCCATCAAACCCGAGGGAAAGTACAATTCACCCCTCCACTTT. Translating it yields CAIKPEGKYNSPLHF.